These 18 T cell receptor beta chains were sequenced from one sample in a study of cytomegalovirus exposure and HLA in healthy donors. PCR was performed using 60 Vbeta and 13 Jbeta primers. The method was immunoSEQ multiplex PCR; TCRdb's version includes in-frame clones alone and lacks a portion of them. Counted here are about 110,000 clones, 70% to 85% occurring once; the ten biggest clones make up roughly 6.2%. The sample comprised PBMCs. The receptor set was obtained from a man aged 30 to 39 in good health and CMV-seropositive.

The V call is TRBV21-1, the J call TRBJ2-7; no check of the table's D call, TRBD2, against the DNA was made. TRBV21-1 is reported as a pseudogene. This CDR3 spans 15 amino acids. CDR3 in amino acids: CASSLSGGQTYEQYF. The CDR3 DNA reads TGTGCCAGCAGTTTAAGCGGGGGGCAGACCTACGAGCAGTACTTC.

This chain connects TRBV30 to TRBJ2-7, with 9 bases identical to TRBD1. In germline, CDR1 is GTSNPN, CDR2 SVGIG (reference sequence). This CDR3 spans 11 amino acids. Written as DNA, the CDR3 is TGTCCCCGGGACAGGGTGGACGAGCAGTACTTC. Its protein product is CPRDRVDEQYF.

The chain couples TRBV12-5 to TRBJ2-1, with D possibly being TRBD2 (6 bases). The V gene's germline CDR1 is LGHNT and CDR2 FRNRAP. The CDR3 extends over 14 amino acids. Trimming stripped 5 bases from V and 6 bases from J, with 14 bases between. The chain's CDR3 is CASGQRRDFNEQFF. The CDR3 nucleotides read TGTGCTAGTGGTCAACGCCGGGACTTCAATGAGCAGTTCTTC.

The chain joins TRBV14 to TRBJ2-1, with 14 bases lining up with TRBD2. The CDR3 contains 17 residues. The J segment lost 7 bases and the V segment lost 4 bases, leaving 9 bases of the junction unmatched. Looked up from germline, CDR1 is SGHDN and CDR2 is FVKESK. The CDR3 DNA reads TGTGCCAGCAGCCCGGGACTAGCGGGGGCCTCTGGGAATGAGCAGTTCTTC. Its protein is CASSPGLAGASGNEQFF.

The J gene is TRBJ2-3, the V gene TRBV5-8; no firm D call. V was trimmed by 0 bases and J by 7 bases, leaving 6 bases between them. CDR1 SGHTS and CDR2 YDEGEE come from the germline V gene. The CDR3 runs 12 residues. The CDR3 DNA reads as TGTGCCAGCAGCTTGGTTCCCAATACGCAGTATTTT. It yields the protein CASSLVPNTQYF.

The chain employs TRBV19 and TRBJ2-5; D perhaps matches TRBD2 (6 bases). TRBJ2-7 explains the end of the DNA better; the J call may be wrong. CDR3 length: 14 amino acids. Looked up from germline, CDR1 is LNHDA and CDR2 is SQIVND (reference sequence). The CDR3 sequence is CASSSDGSSYEQYF. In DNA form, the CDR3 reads TGTGCCAGTAGCTCTGACGGGAGCTCCTACGAGCAGTACTTC.

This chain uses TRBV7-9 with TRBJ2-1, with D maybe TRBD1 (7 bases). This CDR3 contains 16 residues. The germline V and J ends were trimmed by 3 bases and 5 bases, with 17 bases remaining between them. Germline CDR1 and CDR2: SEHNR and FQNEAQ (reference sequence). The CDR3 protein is CASSLETGRRHNEQFF. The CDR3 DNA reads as TGTGCCAGCAGCTTGGAGACAGGGAGGAGGCACAATGAGCAGTTCTTC.

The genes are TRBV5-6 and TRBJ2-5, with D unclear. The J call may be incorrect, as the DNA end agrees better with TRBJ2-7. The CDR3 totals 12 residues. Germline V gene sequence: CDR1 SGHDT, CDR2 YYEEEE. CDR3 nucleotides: TGTGCCAGCAGCTTGGGTACCTACGAGCAGTACTTC. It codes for CASSLGTYEQYF.

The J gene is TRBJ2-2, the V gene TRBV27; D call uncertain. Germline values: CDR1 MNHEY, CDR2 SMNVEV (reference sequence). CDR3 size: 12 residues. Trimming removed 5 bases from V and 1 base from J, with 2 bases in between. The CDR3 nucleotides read TGTGCCAGCAGTCAGAACACCGGGGAGCTGTTTTTT. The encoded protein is CASSQNTGELFF.

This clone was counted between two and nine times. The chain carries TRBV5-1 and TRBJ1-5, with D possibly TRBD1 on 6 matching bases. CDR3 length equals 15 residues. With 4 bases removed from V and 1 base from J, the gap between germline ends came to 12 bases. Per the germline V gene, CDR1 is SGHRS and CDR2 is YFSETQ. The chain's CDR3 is CASSRDTGSNQPQHF. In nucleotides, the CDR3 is TGCGCCAGCAGCCGGGACACTGGAAGCAATCAGCCCCAGCATTTT.

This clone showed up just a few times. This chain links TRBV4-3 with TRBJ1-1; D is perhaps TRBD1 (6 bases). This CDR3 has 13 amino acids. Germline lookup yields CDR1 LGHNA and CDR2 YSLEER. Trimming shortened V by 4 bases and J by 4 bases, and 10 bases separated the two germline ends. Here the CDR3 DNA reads TGCGCCAGCAGCCGATTAGGGGGCACTGAAGCTTTCTTT. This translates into CASSRLGGTEAFF.

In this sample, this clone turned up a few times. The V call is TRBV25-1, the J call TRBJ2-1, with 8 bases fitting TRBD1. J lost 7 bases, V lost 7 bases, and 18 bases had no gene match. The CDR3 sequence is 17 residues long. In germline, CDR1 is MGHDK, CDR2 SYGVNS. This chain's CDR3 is CASTLIGTGGRENEQFF. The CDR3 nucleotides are TGTGCCAGCACCCTGATAGGCACAGGGGGGAGAGAGAATGAGCAGTTCTTC.

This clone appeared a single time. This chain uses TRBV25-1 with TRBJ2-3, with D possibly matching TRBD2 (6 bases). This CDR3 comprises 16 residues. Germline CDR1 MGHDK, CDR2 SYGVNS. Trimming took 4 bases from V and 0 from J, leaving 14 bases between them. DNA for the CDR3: TGTGCCAGCAGTGGACCCCCTAGCGTCAGCACAGATACGCAGTATTTT. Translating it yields CASSGPPSVSTDTQYF.

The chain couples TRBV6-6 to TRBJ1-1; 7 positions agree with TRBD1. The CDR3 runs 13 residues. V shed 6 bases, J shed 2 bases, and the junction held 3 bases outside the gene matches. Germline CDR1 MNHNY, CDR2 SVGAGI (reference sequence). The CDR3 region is CASRNRGNTEAFF. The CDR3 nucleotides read TGTGCCAGCAGAAACAGGGGTAACACTGAAGCTTTCTTT.

The DNA of the CDR3 is TGCAGCGTTGGTTGGCGGAGGGACACTGAAGCTTTCTTT. Residues: CSVGWRRDTEAFF. The chain combines TRBV29-1 with TRBJ1-1, with D unresolved. The CDR3 covers 13 residues. Germline assignment: CDR1 SQVTM and CDR2 ANQGSEA. V was clipped by 4 bases and J by 3 bases, with 12 bases between them.

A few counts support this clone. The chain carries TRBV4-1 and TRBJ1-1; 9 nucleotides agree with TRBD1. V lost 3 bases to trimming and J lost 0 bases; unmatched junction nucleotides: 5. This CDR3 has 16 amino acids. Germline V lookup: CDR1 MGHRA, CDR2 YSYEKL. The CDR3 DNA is TGCGCCAGCAGCCAGGCAGGACAGGGGATGAACACTGAAGCTTTCTTT. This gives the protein CASSQAGQGMNTEAFF.

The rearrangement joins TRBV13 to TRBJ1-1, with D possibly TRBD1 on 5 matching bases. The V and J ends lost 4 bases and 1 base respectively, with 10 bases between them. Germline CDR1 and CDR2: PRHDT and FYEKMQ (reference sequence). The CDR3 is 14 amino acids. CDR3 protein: CASSYLQENTEAFF. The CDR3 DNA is TGTGCCAGCAGCTACCTACAGGAGAACACTGAAGCTTTCTTT.

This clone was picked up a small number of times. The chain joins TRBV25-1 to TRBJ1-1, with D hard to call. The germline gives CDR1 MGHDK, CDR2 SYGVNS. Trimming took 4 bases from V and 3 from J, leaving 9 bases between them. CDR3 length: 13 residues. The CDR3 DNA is TGTGCCAGCAGTGGGCCTTCACACACTGAAGCTTTCTTT. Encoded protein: CASSGPSHTEAFF.